This TCR beta chain originates from a study of CD8 T cells in ankylosing spondylitis. Regarding the study as a whole: About 8 highly homologous variants made up a TCR beta motif, and this motif appeared characteristic of ankylosing spondylitis blood.

Each CDR3 protein gets one entry after TCRdb re-called the 5' RACE reads with MiXCR. This table holds more than 150,000 distinct CDR3 sequences, 15% to 20% found once. The V end was cut by 0 bases, the J end by 9 bases, with 13 bases between. CDR1 and CDR2 from the germline V gene are SGHTA and FQGTGA. This CDR3 comprises 14 residues. In this sample, this clonotype turned up many times. Its antigen remains unidentified. The chain couples TRBV7-3 to TRBJ2-3; perhaps TRBD2 as D (6 bases). The clonotype was recovered from a male donor between 5 and 35 years old with ankylosing spondylitis or in good health (not recorded which). Sequencing input: blood, either unsorted or a sorted T cell fraction (not recorded which). In nucleotides, the CDR3 is TGTGCCAGCAGCTTAACCGGGCGGGATTGGACGCAGTATTTT. Translated, it gives CASSLTGRDWTQYF.